This T cell receptor (beta chain) was observed in a study of blood T cell repertoires in COVID-19. Study information: T cells, B-cell-depleted T cells, or PBMCs supplied cDNA or gDNA.

In the study's own analysis: Cell counts per sample came from amplifying reference gene primers. This table comes from immunoSEQ multiplex PCR, and its TCRdb copy is limited to in-frame clones, with some not included. Clone size and V and J calls were adopted from that table, with D and trimming inferred from the DNA. The sample has 400,000 or so clones, about 90% seen once. Enrolled through a virtual design, the participants were between 18 and 89 years of age and came from under 25 US areas. Cohort 3 recovered donors had two negative PCRs, clearance, or symptom resolution. This clone has more than one count but fewer than ten. Germline CDR1 reads SGHNT; CDR2 reads YYREEE (reference sequence). This CDR3 region has 15 residues. With V trimmed by 4 bases and J by 4 bases, 8 bases remained unmatched.

V is TRBV5-4 and J is TRBJ2-3; 8 positions match TRBD2. Sample: PBMCs or T cells enriched from blood (not recorded which). This clonotype was sampled from a man between 18 and 29 years old who had recovered from COVID-19. CDR3 nucleotide sequence: TGTGCCAGCAGCACCGGGACTAGTAATGCAGATACGCAGTATTTT. It translates to CASSTGTSNADTQYF.